The clone carrying this T cell receptor beta chain has only a few counts. Per the original methods: The authors estimated nucleated cell counts from reference gene primer amplification. Measured with immunoSEQ multiplex PCR; TCRdb has only the in-frame clones, and not every one. Clone size and V and J calls were adopted from that table, with D and trimming inferred from the DNA. The table includes about 260,000 clones, more than 75% detected once. This sample is drawn from a study of blood T cell repertoires in COVID-19. In the study overall: Some COVID-19 samples were acute and others convalescent; all came from the United States, Italy and Spain. Sample material is recorded as cDNA or gDNA derived from T cells, B-cell-depleted T cells, or PBMCs.

This receptor was taken from a woman in her 40s who had recovered from COVID-19. The sample taken for sequencing was peripheral blood.

CDR3 coding DNA: TGTGCCAGCAGCTTGACAGGAAGGGGTGCTGGCTACACCTTC. Translating it yields CASSLTGRGAGYTF. The V and J genes are TRBV5-4 and TRBJ1-2; tentatively, D is TRBD1 (5 bases). CDR3 length: 14 residues. The germline gives CDR1 SGHNT, CDR2 YYREEE (reference sequence). The V and J ends lost 1 base and 7 bases respectively, with 14 bases between them.